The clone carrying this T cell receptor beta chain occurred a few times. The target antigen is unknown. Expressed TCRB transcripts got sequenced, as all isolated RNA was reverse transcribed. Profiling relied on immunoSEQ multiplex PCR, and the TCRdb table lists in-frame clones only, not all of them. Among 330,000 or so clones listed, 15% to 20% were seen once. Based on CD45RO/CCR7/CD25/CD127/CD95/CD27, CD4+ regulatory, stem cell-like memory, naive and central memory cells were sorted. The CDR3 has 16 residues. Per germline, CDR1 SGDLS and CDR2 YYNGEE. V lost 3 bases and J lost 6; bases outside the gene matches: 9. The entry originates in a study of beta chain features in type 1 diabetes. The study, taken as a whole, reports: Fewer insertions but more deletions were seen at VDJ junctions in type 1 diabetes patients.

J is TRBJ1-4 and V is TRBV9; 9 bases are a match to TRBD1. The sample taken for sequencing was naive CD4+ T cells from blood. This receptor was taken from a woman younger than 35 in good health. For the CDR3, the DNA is TGTGCCAGCAGCGCACGAAGGACAGGGGCAGATGAAAAACTGTTTTTT. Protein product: CASSARRTGADEKLFF.